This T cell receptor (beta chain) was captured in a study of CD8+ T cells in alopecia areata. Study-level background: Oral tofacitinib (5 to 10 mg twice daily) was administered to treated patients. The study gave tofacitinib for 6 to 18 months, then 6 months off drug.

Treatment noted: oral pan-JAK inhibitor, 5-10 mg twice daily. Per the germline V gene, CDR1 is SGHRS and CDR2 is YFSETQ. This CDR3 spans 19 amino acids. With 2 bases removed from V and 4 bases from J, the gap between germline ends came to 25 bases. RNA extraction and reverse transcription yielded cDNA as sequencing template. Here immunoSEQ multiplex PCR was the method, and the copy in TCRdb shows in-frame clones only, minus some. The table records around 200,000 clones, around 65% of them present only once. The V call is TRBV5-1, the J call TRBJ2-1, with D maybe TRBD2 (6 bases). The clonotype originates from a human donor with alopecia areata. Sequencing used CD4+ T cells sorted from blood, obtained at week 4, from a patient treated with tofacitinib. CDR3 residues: CASSFPNISGGGGYNEQFF. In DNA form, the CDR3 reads TGCGCCAGCAGCTTCCCCAATATTAGCGGCGGAGGTGGTTACAATGAGCAGTTCTTC.